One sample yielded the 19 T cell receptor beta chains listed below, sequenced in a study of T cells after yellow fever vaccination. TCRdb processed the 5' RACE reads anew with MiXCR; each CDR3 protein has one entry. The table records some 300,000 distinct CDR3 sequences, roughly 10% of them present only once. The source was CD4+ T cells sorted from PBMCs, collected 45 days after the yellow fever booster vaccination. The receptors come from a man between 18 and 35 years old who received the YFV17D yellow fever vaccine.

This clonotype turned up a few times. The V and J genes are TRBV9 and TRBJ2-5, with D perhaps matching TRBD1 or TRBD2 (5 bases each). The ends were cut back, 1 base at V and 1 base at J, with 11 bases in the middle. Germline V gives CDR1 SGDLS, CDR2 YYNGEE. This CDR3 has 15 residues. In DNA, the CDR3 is TGTGCCAGCAGCGTATTTGGGGGTACCCAAGAGACCCAGTACTTC. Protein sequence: CASSVFGGTQETQYF.

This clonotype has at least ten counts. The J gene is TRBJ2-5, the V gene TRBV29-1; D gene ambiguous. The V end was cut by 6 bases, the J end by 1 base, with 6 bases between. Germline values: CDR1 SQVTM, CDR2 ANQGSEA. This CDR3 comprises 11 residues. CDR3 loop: CSVGPQETQYF. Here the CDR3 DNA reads TGCAGCGTAGGGCCCCAAGAGACCCAGTACTTC.

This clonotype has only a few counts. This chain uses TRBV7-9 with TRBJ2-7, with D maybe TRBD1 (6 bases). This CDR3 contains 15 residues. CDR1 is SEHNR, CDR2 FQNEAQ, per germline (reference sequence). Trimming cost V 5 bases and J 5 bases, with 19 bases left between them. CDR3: CASSNGAWGRDEQYV. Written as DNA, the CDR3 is TGTGCCAGCAGCAATGGAGCATGGGGGCGGGACGAGCAGTACGTC.

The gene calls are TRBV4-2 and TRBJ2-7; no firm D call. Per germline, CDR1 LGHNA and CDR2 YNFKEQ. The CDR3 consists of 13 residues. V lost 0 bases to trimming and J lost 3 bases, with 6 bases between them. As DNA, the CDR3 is TGTGCCAGCAGCCAAGAAGCAGACTACGAGCAGTACTTC. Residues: CASSQEADYEQYF.

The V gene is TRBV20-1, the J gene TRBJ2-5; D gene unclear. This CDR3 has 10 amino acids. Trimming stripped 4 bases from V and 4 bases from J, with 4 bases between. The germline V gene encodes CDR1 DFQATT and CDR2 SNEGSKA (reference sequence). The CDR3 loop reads CSAIRETQYF. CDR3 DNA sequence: TGCAGTGCTATTCGAGAGACCCAGTACTTC.

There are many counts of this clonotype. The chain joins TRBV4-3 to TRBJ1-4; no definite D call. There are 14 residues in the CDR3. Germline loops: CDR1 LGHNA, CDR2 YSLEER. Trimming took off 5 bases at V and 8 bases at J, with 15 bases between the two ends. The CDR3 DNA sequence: TGCGCCAGCAGCGGCAGGCTGACGGGCGAAAAACTGTTTTTT. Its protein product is CASSGRLTGEKLFF.

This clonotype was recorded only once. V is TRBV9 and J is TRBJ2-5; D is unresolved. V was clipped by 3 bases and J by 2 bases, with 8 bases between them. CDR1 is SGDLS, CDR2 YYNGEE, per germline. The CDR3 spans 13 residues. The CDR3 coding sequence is TGTGCCAGCAGCGGGCCGGCACAAGAGACCCAGTACTTC. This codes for CASSGPAQETQYF.

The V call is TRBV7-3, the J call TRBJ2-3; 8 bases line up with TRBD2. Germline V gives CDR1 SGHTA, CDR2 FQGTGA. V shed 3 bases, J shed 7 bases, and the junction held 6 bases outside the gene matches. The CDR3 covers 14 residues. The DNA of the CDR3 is TGTGCCAGCAGCTTGGGACTAGGTTCACATACGCAGTATTTT. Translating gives CASSLGLGSHTQYF. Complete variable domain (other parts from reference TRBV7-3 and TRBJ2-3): GAGVSQTPSNKVTEKGKYVELRCDPISGHTALYWYRQSLGQGPEFLIYFQGTGAADDSGLPNDRFFAVRPEGSVSTLKIQRTERGDSAVYLCASSLGLGSHTQYFGPGTRLTVL.

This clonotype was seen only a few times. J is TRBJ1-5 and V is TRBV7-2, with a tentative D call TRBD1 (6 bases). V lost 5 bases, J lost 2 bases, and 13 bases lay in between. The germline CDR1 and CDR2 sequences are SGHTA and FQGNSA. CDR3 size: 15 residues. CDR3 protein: CASSPTGRRNQPQHF. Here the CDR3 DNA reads TGTGCCAGCAGCCCTACAGGGAGGCGCAATCAGCCCCAGCATTTT.

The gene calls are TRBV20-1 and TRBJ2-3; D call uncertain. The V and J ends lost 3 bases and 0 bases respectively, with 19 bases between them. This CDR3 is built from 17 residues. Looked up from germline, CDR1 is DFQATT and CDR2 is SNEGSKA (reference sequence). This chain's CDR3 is CSARRKSALPSTDTQYF. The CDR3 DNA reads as TGCAGTGCTAGGAGAAAGTCAGCGCTTCCTAGCACAGATACGCAGTATTTT.

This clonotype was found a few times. CDR3 coding DNA: TGTGCCAGCAGTTACGGAGGGACAGTTAATGAGCAGTTCTTC. It yields the protein CASSYGGTVNEQFF. The V call is TRBV6-8, the J call TRBJ2-1; the D gene is possibly TRBD1 (7 bases). The CDR3 runs to 14 residues. V shed 2 bases and J shed 7 bases, with 12 bases lying between them. The germline V gene encodes CDR1 MNHGY and CDR2 SAAAGT.

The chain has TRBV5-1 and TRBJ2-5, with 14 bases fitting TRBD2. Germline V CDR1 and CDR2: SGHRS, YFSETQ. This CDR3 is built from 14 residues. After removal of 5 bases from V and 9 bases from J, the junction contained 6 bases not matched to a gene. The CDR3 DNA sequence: TGCGCCAGCAGACCGGGACTAGCGGGGGAGGCCCAGTACTTC. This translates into CASRPGLAGEAQYF.

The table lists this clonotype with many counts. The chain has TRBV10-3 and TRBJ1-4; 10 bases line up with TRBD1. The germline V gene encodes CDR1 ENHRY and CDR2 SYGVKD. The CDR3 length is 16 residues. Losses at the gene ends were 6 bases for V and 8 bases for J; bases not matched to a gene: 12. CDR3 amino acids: CAISTRPGQGIEKLFF. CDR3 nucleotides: TGTGCCATCAGCACCCGACCGGGACAGGGGATAGAAAAACTGTTTTTT.

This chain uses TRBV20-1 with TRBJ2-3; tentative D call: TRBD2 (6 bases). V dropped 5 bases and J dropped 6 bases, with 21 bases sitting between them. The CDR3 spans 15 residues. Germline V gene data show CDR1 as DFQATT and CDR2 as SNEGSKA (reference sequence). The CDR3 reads CSAGGGGGVGDTQYF. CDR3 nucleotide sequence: TGCAGTGCTGGGGGAGGCGGCGGGGTAGGTGATACGCAGTATTTT.

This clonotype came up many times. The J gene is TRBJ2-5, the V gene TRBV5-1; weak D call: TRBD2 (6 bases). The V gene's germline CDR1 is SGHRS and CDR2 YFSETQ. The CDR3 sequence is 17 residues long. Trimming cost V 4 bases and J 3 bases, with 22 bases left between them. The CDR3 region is CASSPGVGPRWEETQYF. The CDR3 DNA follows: TGCGCCAGCAGCCCGGGAGTGGGACCCCGATGGGAAGAGACCCAGTACTTC.

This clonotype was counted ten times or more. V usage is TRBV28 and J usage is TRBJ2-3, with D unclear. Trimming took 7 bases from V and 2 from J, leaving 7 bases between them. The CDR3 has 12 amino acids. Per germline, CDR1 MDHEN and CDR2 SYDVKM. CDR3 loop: CASTSFTDTQYF. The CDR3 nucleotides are TGTGCCAGCACCAGCTTCACAGATACGCAGTATTTT.

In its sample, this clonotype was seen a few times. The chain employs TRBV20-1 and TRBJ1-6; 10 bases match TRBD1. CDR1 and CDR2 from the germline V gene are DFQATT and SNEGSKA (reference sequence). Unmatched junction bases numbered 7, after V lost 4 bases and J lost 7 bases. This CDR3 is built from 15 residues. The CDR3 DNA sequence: TGCAGTGCTACCGGGACAGGGGCGAGGAATTCACCCCTCCACTTT. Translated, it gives CSATGTGARNSPLHF.

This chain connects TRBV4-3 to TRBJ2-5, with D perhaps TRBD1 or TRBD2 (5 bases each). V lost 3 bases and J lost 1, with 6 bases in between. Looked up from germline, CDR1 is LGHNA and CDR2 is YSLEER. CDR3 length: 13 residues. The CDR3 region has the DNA TGCGCCAGCAGCCAGGGGGTCCAAGAGACCCAGTACTTC. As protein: CASSQGVQETQYF.

The CDR3 coding sequence is TGCGCCAGCAGCCTGGGACTAGCGGGAAGGGATGAGCAGTTCTTC. Translating it yields CASSLGLAGRDEQFF. This chain joins TRBV5-1 and TRBJ2-1; the match to TRBD2 covers 13 bases. This CDR3 has 15 amino acids. CDR1 and CDR2 from the germline V gene are SGHRS and YFSETQ. V gave up 4 bases and J gave up 8 bases; unmatched junction bases: 6.